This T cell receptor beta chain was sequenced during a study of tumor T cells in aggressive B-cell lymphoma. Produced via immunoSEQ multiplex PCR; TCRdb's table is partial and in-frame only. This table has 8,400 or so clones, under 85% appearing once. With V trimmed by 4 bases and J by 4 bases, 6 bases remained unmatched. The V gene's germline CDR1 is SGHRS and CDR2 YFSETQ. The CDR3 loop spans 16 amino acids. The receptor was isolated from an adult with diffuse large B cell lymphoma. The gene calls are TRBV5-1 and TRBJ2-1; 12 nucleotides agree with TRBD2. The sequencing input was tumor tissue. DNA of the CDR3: TGCGCCAGCAGCGGGGAAGGACTAGCGGGATACAATGAGCAGTTCTTC. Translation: CASSGEGLAGYNEQFF.